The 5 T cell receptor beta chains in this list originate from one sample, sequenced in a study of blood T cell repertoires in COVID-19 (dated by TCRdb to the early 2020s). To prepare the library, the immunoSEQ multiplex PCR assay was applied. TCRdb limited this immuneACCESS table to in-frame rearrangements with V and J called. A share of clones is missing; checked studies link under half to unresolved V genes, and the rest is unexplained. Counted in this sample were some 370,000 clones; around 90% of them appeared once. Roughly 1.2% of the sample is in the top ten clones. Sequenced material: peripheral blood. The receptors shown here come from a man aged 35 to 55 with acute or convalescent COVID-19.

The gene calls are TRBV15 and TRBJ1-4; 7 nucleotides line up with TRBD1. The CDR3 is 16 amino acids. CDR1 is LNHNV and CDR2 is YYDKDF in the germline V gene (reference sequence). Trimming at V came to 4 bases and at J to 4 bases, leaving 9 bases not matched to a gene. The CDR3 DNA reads TGTGCCACCAGCACTGGGACCCCAGGGGGTAATGAAAAACTGTTTTTT. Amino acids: CATSTGTPGGNEKLFF.

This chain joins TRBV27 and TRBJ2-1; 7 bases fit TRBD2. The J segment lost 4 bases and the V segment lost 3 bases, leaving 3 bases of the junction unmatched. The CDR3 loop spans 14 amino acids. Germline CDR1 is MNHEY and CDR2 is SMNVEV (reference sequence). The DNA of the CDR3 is TGTGCCAGCAGTTTTCGGGAGGTATACAATGAGCAGTTCTTC. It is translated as CASSFREVYNEQFF.

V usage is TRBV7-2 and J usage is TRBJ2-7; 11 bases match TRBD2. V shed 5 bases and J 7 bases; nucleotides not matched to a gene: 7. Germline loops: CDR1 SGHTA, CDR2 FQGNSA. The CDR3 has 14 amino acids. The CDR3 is CASSPRLAGMEQYF. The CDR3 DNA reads TGTGCCAGCAGCCCGAGACTAGCGGGGATGGAGCAGTACTTC.

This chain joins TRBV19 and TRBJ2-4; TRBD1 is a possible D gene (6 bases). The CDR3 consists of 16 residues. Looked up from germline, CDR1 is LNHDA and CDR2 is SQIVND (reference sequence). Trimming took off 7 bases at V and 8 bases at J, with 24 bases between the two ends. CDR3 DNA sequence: TGTGCCAGTACCTCACAGGGTGGGGGTGTCCCCCACATTCAGTACTTC. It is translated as CASTSQGGGVPHIQYF.

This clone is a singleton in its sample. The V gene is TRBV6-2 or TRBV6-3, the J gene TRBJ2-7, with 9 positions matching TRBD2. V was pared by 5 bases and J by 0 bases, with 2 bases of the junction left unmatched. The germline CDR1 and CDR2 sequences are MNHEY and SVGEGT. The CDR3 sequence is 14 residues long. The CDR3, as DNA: TGTGCCAGCAGTGGTAGCGGGGGCTCCTACGAGCAGTACTTC. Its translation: CASSGSGGSYEQYF.